A selection of T cell receptor beta chains follows, all from one sample in a study of CD8 T cells in Susac syndrome. TCRdb used MiXCR to reprocess the immunoSEQ multiplex PCR reads, holding one entry per CDR3 protein. The top ten clones hold around 0.34% of a sample with about 100,000 distinct CDR3 sequences, 90% to 95% of them seen once. Sample: CD8+ T cells from PBMCs. The origin of the receptors is a human donor in good health. CDR3s include the opening cysteine and the closing phenylalanine or tryptophan. A D gene is named only where the DNA matches it firmly. Not every row has a clone size; where given, it reads once, few, many or a size class.

>TRBJ2-1|NA|TRBV11-1|NA
CASSLTLENEQFF
TGTGCCAGCAGCTTAACACTAGAGAATGAGCAGTTCTTC
>TRBJ1-5|NA|TRBV6-5|NA
CASSYGTGGNQPQHF
TGTGCCAGCAGTTACGGTACAGGCGGCAATCAGCCCCAGCATTTT
>TRBJ2-1|NA|TRBV11-2|TRBD2
CASSLLAGGRDNEQFF
TGTGCCAGCAGCTTACTAGCGGGGGGGCGGGACAATGAGCAGTTCTTC
>TRBJ1-5|few|TRBV6-1|NA
CASSAGDGGQPQHF
TGTGCCAGCAGTGCGGGTGACGGGGGCCAGCCCCAGCATTTT
>TRBJ2-3|NA|TRBV7-6|TRBD2
CASSSSGLGTDTQYF
TGTGCCAGCAGCTCTAGCGGTTTGGGCACAGATACGCAGTATTTT
>TRBJ2-1|NA|TRBV3-1|TRBD2
CASSQIGRKGNEQFF
TGTGCCAGCAGCCAAATCGGGAGGAAGGGCAATGAGCAGTTCTTC
>TRBJ2-7|NA|TRBV11-2|NA
CASSHYGDSTYEQYF
TGTGCCAGCAGCCATTACGGGGACTCAACCTACGAGCAGTACTTC
>TRBJ1-5|NA|TRBV15|NA
CATSRRGDPNQPQHF
TGTGCCACCAGCAGGAGGGGGGATCCAAATCAGCCCCAGCATTTT
>TRBJ2-3|NA|TRBV5-1|TRBD1
CASSNGQGRLADTQYF
TGCGCCAGCAGCAATGGACAGGGAAGGTTGGCAGATACGCAGTATTTT
>TRBJ2-4|NA|TRBV6-5|TRBD2
CASSTGGAGSIQYF
TGTGCCAGCAGTACCGGGGGGGCGGGAAGCATTCAGTACTTC
>TRBJ1-5|NA|TRBV4-1|TRBD1
CASSQGTGPNQPQHF
TGCGCCAGCAGCCAGGGGACAGGACCCAATCAGCCCCAGCATTTT
>TRBJ1-6|NA|TRBV2|TRBD1
CASSRDRGYSPLHF
TGTGCCAGCAGCCGGGACAGGGGATATTCACCCCTCCACTTT
>TRBJ2-5|NA|TRBV2|TRBD1
CASSEPDRGPGKETQYF
TGTGCCAGCAGTGAACCCGACAGGGGTCCAGGGAAAGAGACCCAGTACTTC
>TRBJ1-1|NA|TRBV4-1|NA
CASRAGANTEAFF
TGCGCCAGCAGAGCGGGCGCGAACACTGAAGCTTTCTTT
>TRBJ2-1|NA|TRBV29-1|NA
CSVEVVAEQFF
TGCAGCGTTGAAGTGGTAGCGGAGCAGTTCTTC
>TRBJ2-2|NA|TRBV6-1|TRBD1
CASSSYSGTGGTGELFF
TGTGCCAGCAGCTCGTATTCCGGGACAGGGGGGACCGGGGAGCTGTTTTTT
>TRBJ1-5|NA|TRBV7-8|NA
CASSPFGGGGNQPQHF
TGTGCCAGCAGTCCCTTTGGTGGTGGGGGCAATCAGCCCCAGCATTTT
>TRBJ2-5|few|TRBV6-5|NA
CASSYRQGETQYF
TGTGCCAGCAGTTACAGGCAGGGAGAGACCCAGTACTTC
>TRBJ1-3|NA|TRBV29-1|NA
CSVQAGGSGNTIYF
TGCAGCGTACAAGCGGGGGGCTCAGGAAACACCATATATTTT
>TRBJ1-2|NA|TRBV29-1|NA
CSAVGVDYGYTF
TGCAGCGCCGTGGGAGTGGACTATGGCTACACCTTC
>TRBJ2-1|NA|TRBV7-2|TRBD2
CASSDPTLAGVYNEQFF
TGTGCCAGCAGCGACCCCACTCTAGCGGGGGTCTACAATGAGCAGTTCTTC
>TRBJ2-3|NA|TRBV9|NA
CASSDPMEGETDTQYF
TGTGCCAGCAGCGACCCCATGGAGGGGGAGACAGATACGCAGTATTTT
>TRBJ2-3|NA|TRBV7-9|NA
CASSDGQTDTQYF
TGTGCCAGCAGCGATGGACAAACAGATACGCAGTATTTT
>TRBJ2-7|NA|TRBV29-1|NA
CSVEDSGESNEQYF
TGCAGCGTTGAAGATTCCGGGGAAAGTAACGAGCAGTACTTC
>TRBJ1-1|NA|TRBV20-1|TRBD1
CSASTGVNTEAFF
TGCAGTGCCTCGACAGGGGTGAACACTGAAGCTTTCTTT
>TRBJ2-1|NA|TRBV14|TRBD2
CASSHHPGLASRLGEQFF
TGTGCCAGCAGTCACCACCCGGGACTAGCGAGCCGCTTGGGTGAGCAGTTCTTC
>TRBJ2-7|NA|TRBV6-2/TRBV6-3|NA
CASSYDSSYEQYF
TGTGCCAGCAGTTACGACAGCTCCTACGAGCAGTACTTC
>TRBJ1-2|NA|TRBV20-1|NA
CSKPSNYGYTF
TGCAGTAAGCCGTCTAACTATGGCTACACCTTC
>TRBJ1-4|NA|TRBV5-6|TRBD1
CASSPGQHNEKLFF
TGTGCCAGCAGCCCGGGACAGCATAATGAAAAACTGTTTTTT
>TRBJ1-2|NA|TRBV29-1|NA
CSGISEYGYTF
TGCAGCGGCATATCAGAATATGGCTACACCTTC
>TRBJ2-2|NA|TRBV29-1|TRBD1
CSVEVWTGGTGELFF
TGCAGCGTTGAAGTCTGGACAGGGGGGACCGGGGAGCTGTTTTTT